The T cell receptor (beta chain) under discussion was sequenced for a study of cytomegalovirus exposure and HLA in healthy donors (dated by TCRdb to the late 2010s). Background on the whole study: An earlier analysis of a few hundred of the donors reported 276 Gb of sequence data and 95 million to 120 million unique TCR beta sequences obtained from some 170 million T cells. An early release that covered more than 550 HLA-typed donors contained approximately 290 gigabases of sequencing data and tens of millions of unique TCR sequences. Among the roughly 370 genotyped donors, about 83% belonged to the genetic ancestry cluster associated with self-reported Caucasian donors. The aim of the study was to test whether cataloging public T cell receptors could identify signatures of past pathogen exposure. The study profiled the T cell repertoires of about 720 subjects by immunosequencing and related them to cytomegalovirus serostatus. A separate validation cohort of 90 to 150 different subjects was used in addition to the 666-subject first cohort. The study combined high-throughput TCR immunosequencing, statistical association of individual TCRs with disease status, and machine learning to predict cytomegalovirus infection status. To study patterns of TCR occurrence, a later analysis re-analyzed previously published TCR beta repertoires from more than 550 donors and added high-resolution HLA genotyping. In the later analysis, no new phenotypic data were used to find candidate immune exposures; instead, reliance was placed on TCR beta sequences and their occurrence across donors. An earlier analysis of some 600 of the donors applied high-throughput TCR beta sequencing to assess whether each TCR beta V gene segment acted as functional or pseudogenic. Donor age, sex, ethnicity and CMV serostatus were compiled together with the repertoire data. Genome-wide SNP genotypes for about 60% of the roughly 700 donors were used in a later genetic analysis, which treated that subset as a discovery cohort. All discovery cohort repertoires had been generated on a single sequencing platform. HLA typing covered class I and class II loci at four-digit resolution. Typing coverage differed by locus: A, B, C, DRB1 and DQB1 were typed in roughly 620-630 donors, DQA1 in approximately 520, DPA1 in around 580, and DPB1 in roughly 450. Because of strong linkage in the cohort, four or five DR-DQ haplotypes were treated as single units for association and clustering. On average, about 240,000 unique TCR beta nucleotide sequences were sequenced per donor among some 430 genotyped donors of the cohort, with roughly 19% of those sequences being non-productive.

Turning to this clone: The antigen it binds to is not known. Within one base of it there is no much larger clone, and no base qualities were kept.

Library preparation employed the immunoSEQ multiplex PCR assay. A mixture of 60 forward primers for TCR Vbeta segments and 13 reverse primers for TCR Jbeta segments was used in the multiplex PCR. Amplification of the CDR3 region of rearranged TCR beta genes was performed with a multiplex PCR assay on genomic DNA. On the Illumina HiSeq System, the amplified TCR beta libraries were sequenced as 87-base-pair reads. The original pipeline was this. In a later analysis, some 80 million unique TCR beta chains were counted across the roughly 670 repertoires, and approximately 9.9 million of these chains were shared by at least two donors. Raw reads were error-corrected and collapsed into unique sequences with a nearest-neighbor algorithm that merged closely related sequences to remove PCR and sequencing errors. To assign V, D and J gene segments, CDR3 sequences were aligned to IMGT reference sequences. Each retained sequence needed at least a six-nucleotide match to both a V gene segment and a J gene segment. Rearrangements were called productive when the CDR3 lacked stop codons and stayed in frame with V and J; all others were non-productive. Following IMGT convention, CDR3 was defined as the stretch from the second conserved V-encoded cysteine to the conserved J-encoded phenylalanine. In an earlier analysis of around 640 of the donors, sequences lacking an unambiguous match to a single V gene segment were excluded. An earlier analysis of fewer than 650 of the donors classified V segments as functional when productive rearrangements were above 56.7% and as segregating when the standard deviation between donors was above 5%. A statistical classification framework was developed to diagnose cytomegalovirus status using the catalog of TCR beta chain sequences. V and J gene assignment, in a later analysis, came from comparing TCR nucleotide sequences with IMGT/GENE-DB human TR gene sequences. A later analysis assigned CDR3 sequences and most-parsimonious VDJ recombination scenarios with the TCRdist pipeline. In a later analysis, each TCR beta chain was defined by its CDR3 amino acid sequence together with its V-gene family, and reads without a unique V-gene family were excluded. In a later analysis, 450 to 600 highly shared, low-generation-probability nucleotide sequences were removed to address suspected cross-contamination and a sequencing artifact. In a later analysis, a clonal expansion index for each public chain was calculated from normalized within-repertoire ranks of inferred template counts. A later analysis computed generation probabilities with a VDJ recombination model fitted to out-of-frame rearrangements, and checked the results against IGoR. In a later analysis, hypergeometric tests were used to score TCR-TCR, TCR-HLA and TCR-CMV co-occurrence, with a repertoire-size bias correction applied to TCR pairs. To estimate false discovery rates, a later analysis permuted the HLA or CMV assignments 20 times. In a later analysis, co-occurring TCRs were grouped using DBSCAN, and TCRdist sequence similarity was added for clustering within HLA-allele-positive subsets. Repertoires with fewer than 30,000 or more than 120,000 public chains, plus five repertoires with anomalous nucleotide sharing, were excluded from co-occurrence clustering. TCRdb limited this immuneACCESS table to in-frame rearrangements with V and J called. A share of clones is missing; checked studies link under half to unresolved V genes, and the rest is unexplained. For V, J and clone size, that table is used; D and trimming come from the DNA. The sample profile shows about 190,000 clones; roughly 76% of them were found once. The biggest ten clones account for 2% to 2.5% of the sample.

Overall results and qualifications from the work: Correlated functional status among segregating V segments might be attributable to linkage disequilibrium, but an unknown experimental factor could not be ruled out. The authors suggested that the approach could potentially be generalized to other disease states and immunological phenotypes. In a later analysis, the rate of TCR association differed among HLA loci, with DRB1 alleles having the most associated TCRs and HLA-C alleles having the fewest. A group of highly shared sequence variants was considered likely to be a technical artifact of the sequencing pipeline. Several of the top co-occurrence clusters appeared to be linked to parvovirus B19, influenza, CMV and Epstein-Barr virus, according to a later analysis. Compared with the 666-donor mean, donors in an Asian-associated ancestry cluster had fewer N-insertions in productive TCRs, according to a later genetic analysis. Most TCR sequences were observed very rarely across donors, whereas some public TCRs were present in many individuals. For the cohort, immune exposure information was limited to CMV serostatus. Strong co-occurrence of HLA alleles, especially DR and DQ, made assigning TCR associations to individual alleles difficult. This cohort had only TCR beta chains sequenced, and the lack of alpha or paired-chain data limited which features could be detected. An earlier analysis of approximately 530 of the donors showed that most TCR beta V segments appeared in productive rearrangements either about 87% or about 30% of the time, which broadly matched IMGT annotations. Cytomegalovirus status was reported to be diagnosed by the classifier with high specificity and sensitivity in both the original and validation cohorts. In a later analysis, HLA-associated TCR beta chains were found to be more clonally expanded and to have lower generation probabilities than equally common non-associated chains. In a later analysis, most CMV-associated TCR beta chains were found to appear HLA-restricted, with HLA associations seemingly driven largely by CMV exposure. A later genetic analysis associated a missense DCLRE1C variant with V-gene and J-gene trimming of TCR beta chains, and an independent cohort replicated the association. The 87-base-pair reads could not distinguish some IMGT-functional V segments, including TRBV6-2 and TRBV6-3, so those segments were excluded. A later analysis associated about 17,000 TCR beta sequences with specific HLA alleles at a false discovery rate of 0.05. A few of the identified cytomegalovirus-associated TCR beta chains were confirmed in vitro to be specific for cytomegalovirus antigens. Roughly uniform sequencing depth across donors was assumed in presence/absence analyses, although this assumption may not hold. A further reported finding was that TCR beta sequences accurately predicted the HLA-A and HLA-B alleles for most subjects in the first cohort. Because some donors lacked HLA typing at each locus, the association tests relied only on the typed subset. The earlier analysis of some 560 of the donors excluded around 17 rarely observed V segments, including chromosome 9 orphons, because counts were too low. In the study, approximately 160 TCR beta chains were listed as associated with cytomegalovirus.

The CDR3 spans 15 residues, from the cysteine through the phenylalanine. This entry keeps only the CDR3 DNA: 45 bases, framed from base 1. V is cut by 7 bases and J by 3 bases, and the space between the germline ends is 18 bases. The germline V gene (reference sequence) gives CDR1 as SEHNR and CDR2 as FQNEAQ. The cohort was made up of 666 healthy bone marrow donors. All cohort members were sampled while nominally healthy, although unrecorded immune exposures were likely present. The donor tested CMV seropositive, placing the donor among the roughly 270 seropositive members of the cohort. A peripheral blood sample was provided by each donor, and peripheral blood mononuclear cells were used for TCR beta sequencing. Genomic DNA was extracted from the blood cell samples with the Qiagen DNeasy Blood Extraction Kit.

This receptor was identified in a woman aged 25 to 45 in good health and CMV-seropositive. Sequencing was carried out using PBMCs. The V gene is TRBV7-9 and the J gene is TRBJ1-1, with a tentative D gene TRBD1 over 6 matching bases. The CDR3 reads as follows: CASTAGAPRDTEAFF. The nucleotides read TGTGCCAGCACTGCAGGGGCCCCCCGGGACACTGAAGCTTTCTTT.